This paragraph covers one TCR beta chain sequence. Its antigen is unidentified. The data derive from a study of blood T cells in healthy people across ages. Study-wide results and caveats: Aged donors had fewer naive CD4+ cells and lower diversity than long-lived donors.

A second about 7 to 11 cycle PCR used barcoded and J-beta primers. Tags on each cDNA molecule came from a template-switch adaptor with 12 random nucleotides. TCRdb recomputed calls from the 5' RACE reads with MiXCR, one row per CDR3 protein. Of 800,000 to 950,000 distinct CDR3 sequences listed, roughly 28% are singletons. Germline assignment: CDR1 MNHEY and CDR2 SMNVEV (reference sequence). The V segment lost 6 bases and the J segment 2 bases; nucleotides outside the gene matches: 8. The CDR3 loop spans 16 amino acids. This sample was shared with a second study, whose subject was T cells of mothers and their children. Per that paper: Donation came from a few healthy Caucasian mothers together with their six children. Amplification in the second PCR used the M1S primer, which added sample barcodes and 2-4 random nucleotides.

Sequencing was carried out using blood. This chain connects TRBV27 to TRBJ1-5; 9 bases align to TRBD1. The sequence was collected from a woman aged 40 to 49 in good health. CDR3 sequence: CASRTTQGAGNQPQHF. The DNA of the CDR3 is TGTGCCAGCAGGACAACACAGGGGGCAGGCAATCAGCCCCAGCATTTT.